This T cell receptor beta chain was captured in a study of CD8+CD57+ T cells in acquired aplastic anemia. Study context: CD4+ and CD8+ cells, once sorted, gave DNA averaging about 3.4 ug. Overall study findings and caveats: Comparison of patients with controls identified around 30 shared CD8+ CDR3 sequences. Patients and controls had CD8+ Simpson's diversity values that were not significantly distinct.

Turning to this clonotype: Antigen unknown.

Profiles of TCR beta VDJ and CDR3 were generated from a genomic DNA template. MiXCR was run by TCRdb on the reads, yielding one entry per CDR3 protein. The data show a few hundred thousand distinct CDR3 sequences, approximately 33% seen once. This CDR3 spans 15 amino acids. V lost 0 bases, J lost 2 bases, and 14 bases lay in between. CDR1 and CDR2 (germline): DFQATT, SNEGSKA (reference sequence). In patients chosen for sequencing, flow cytometry had shown CD8+CD57+ cell expansion. All patients were therapy-naive when blood was sampled. The receptor comes from a human donor with aplastic anemia. The sequencing sample was made of sorted CD4+, CD8+, or CD8+CD57+ T cells (not recorded which) from PBMCs. The J gene is TRBJ2-7, the V gene TRBV20-1; tentative D call: TRBD2 (6 bases). CDR3: CSAREGGSGTYEQYF. DNA for the CDR3: TGCAGTGCTAGAGAGGGGGGTAGCGGCACCTACGAGCAGTACTTC.